The clone carrying this T cell receptor beta chain has only a few counts. Its antigen is unknown. The data stem from a study of CD8 T cells in ankylosing spondylitis. TCRdb reanalysed the 5' RACE reads using MiXCR and keeps one entry per CDR3 protein. The repertoire includes around 540,000 distinct CDR3 sequences, 12% of them detected once, and under 7.5% sits in the top ten. The germline V gene has CDR1 DFQATT and CDR2 SNEGSKA (reference sequence). The V gene lost 4 bases and the J gene lost 6 bases, with 16 bases spanning the gap. This CDR3 has 15 amino acids. Findings and limits, study-wide: A TCR beta motif of roughly eight highly homologous variants appeared characteristic of ankylosing spondylitis blood. Matched ankylosing spondylitis synovial fluid reportedly contained a significantly enriched population of disease-linked clones.

The chain combines TRBV20-1 with TRBJ1-6; D gene ambiguous. Sequencing was performed on blood, either unsorted or a sorted T cell fraction (not recorded which). The sequence was collected from a male donor with ankylosing spondylitis. DNA for the CDR3: TGCAGTGCTATAAGGGATCCGAACCGTAATTCACCCCTCCACTTT. Translated: CSAIRDPNRNSPLHF.